Listed here are 25 T cell receptor beta chains from one sample, sequenced in a study of beta chain features in type 1 diabetes. The entirety of the isolated RNA underwent reverse transcription, so expressed TCRB transcripts were sequenced. The table came from immunoSEQ multiplex PCR; TCRdb's copy has only in-frame clones and leaves some out. The data show over 700,000 clones, 15% to 20% seen once. The sample consisted of naive CD4+ T cells from blood. The receptors shown here come from a woman aged 18 to 35 in good health.

This clone showed up just a few times. The chain joins TRBV2 to TRBJ2-5, with D possibly matching TRBD1 (6 bases). Germline V gene data show CDR1 as SNHLY and CDR2 as FYNNEI. V shed 7 bases and J shed 7 bases, with 22 bases lying between them. The CDR3 contains 15 residues. The CDR3 sequence is CASTGSTGRGSTQYF. The CDR3 nucleotides read TGTGCCAGCACCGGATCGACAGGAAGAGGGTCGACCCAGTACTTC.

CDR3 coding DNA: TGTGCCAGTAGTTTGGGGGGCGGGCAGTTCTTC. Protein: CASSLGGGQFF. The V call is TRBV19, the J call TRBJ2-1; the D gene could be TRBD1 or TRBD2 (6 bases each). Germline CDR1 and CDR2: LNHDA and SQIVND (reference sequence). The germline V and J ends were trimmed by 5 bases and 12 bases, with 11 bases remaining between them. This CDR3 is 11 amino acids long.

This clone showed up just a few times. The V gene is TRBV7-2, the J gene TRBJ2-4; 7 nucleotides align to TRBD2. Germline-derived CDR1 and CDR2 are SGHTA and FQGNSA. V dropped 3 bases and J dropped 1; count of bases not matched to a gene: 3. CDR3 length equals 15 residues. Here the CDR3 DNA reads TGTGCCAGCAGCTTGGGAGGGGTCGCCAAAAACATTCAGTACTTC. Amino acid sequence: CASSLGGVAKNIQYF.

This sequence joins TRBV4-2 and TRBJ2-5; 8 bases align to TRBD2. The CDR3 covers 14 residues. After removal of 4 bases from V and 2 bases from J, the junction contained 3 bases not matched to a gene. In germline, CDR1 is LGHNA, CDR2 YNFKEQ. Here the CDR3 reads CASSRSGTQETQYF. The CDR3 nucleotides are TGTGCCAGCAGCCGTAGCGGGACTCAAGAGACCCAGTACTTC.

This clone has a handful of counts. This chain connects TRBV27 to TRBJ2-5, with TRBD2 as a possible D gene (5 bases). The germline V gene encodes CDR1 MNHEY and CDR2 SMNVEV (reference sequence). V lost 5 bases and J 5 bases, leaving 15 bases between the germline ends. The CDR3 runs 14 residues. CDR3 in DNA: TGTGCCAGCAGTCTCGTCGAGGGTTCGGAGACCCAGTACTTC. Translated, it gives CASSLVEGSETQYF.

This sequence joins TRBV6-1 and TRBJ2-5; D is undetermined. This CDR3 is 13 amino acids long. Germline loops: CDR1 MNHNS, CDR2 SASEGT. Deletions cut 2 bases from V and 1 base from J, with 5 bases between. CDR3 sequence (DNA): TGTGCCAGCAGTGAACAGAGCCAAGAGACCCAGTACTTC. This codes for CASSEQSQETQYF.

The rearrangement links TRBV9 to TRBJ2-1; 9 bases map to TRBD2. The CDR3 length is 15 residues. Germline V gene sequence: CDR1 SGDLS, CDR2 YYNGEE. V was pared by 4 bases and J by 7 bases, with 9 bases of the junction left unmatched. Here the CDR3 reads CASSSVAGDINEQFF. The DNA of the CDR3 is TGTGCCAGCAGCTCTGTAGCGGGAGATATAAATGAGCAGTTCTTC.

The genes are TRBV18 and TRBJ2-7; 10 bases map to TRBD1. The CDR3 is 15 residues long. Germline V gene lookup returns CDR1 KGHSH and CDR2 LQKENI. With 3 bases clipped from V and 6 bases from J, the junction kept 8 bases outside the gene matches. CDR3 coding DNA: TGTGCCAGCTCACCTCCCTCGACAGGGGGCAGCGAGCAGTACTTC. It codes for CASSPPSTGGSEQYF. The full variable domain, in which reference TRBV18 and TRBJ2-7 provide the parts outside the CDR3, is NAGVMQNPRHLVRRRGQEARLRCSPMKGHSHVYWYRQLPEEGLKFMVYLQKENIIDESGMPKERFSAEFPKEGPSILRIQQVVRGDSAAYFCASSPPSTGGSEQYFGPGTRLTVT.

The genes are TRBV18 and TRBJ2-3; the D is unclear. The V end was cut by 3 bases, the J end by 2 bases, with 12 bases between. Per the germline V gene, CDR1 is KGHSH and CDR2 is LQKENI. This CDR3 contains 15 residues. CDR3 DNA sequence: TGTGCCAGCTCACCTAAACCGGGCTTCACAGATACGCAGTATTTT. Its protein is CASSPKPGFTDTQYF.

This sequence joins TRBV11-2 and TRBJ2-1, with D unclear. In germline, CDR1 is SGHAT, CDR2 FQNNGV. V lost 4 bases, J lost 7 bases, and 8 bases lay in between. The CDR3 is made up of 12 amino acids. The CDR3 here is CASSSRRNEQFF. In nucleotides, the CDR3 is TGTGCCAGCAGCTCTAGAAGGAATGAGCAGTTCTTC.

This clone has just a few counts. The chain joins TRBV4-3 to TRBJ1-5; D uncertain. CDR1 and CDR2 (germline): LGHNA, YSLEER. The CDR3 sequence is 13 residues long. Trimming took off 0 bases at V and 4 bases at J, with 4 bases between the two ends. The CDR3 sequence is CASSQDLNQPQHF. CDR3 nucleotides: TGCGCCAGCAGCCAAGATTTGAATCAGCCCCAGCATTTT.

The rearrangement links TRBV2 to TRBJ2-5; 12 bases match TRBD2. This CDR3 is 19 amino acids long. CDR1 is SNHLY and CDR2 is FYNNEI in the germline V gene. V lost 2 bases and J lost 5; bases outside the gene matches: 15. The CDR3 nucleotides read TGTGCCAGCAGTGAAACACGGGGGCTAGCGGGAGGGCCGGTCGAGACCCAGTACTTC. Protein product: CASSETRGLAGGPVETQYF.

The J gene is TRBJ2-3, the V gene TRBV18, with TRBD2 matching over 7 bases. Per the germline V gene, CDR1 is KGHSH and CDR2 is LQKENI. The V segment lost 3 bases and the J segment 5 bases; nucleotides outside the gene matches: 23. The CDR3 is 20 residues long. The CDR3 spells CASSPPPYLAGVSNGDTQYF. For the CDR3, the DNA is TGTGCCAGCTCACCGCCTCCCTATTTGGCGGGAGTGTCGAATGGAGATACGCAGTATTTT.

This clone occurred a few times. The rearrangement uses TRBV7-8 and TRBJ1-2, with 7 bases lining up with TRBD1. V dropped 3 bases and J dropped 10; count of bases not matched to a gene: 11. Germline V gives CDR1 SGHVS, CDR2 FQNEAQ. This CDR3 has 14 residues. This CDR3 reads CASSFSRTGRNYTF. The CDR3 coding sequence is TGTGCCAGCAGCTTTAGCCGGACAGGCCGAAACTACACCTTC.

The V call is TRBV23-1, the J call TRBJ2-7; TRBD2 might be the D (6 bases). TRBV23-1 is an ORF, and what it does is uncertain. The V end lost 1 base, the J end lost 6 bases, and 13 bases lay between the germline ends. The CDR3 totals 14 residues. The CDR3 sequence: CASSQFSGVGEQYF. DNA of the CDR3: TGCGCCAGCAGTCAATTCTCGGGGGTCGGCGAGCAGTACTTC.

The V call is TRBV6-5, the J call TRBJ2-5, with 7 bases that match TRBD1. The trim removed 5 bases at V and 5 bases at J, leaving 11 bases unmatched. Germline V CDR1 and CDR2: MNHEY, SVGAGI. This CDR3 has 15 amino acids. The CDR3: CASSKQGLFRETQYF. The DNA of the CDR3 is TGTGCCAGCAGTAAACAGGGGTTGTTTCGGGAGACCCAGTACTTC.

In the case of this clone: Other DNA sequences in this sample translate to the same CDR3. The chain combines TRBV18 with TRBJ2-3; TRBD2 aligns across 11 bases. The CDR3 length is 15 residues. Trimming took 3 bases from V and 3 from J; bases not matched to a gene: 2. Germline loops: CDR1 KGHSH, CDR2 LQKENI. This CDR3 reads CASSPRTSGTDTQYF. Written as DNA, the CDR3 is TGTGCCAGCTCACCTCGGACTAGCGGGACAGATACGCAGTATTTT.

This clone occurred a few times. J is TRBJ2-1 and V is TRBV27, with 8 bases fitting TRBD2. Germline trimming cut 6 bases from V and 4 bases from J; bases unmatched to any gene: 8. The CDR3 loop spans 15 amino acids. From germline, CDR1 is MNHEY and CDR2 SMNVEV (reference sequence). The CDR3: CASSPWLAGYNEQFF. The DNA of the CDR3 is TGTGCCAGCAGCCCGTGGTTAGCGGGGTACAATGAGCAGTTCTTC.

V and J are TRBV23-1 and TRBJ2-5; 7 bases agree with TRBD1. TRBV23-1 is flagged as an ORF with uncertain function. The CDR3 is 22 amino acids. With V trimmed by 5 bases and J by 0 bases, 27 bases remained unmatched. The CDR3: CASSLSVGTAPFFCRDQETQYF. In nucleotides, the CDR3 is TGCGCCAGCAGTTTGTCTGTGGGGACAGCGCCCTTCTTTTGCCGGGACCAAGAGACCCAGTACTTC.

The V call is TRBV19, the J call TRBJ2-1; no clear D. Trimming left V 3 bases short and J 6 bases short, with 15 bases between. Germline lookup yields CDR1 LNHDA and CDR2 SQIVND (reference sequence). The CDR3 is made up of 15 amino acids. The CDR3 nucleotides read TGTGCCAGTAGTATGGGAACACAACATCCCAATGAGCAGTTCTTC. Protein sequence: CASSMGTQHPNEQFF.

The chain has TRBV7-8 and TRBJ1-5; D gene ambiguous. Germline values: CDR1 SGHVS, CDR2 FQNEAQ. The CDR3 is 13 amino acids. V was pared by 1 base and J by 2 bases, with 3 bases between. The DNA for the CDR3 is TGTGCCAGCAGCTTAGACGGCAATCAGCCCCAGCATTTT. Translating it yields CASSLDGNQPQHF.

The gene calls are TRBV11-1 and TRBJ2-4; D tentatively reads TRBD1 or TRBD2 (5 bases each). CDR3 length: 13 amino acids. The V gene's germline CDR1 is SGHAT and CDR2 FQDESV (reference sequence). The V gene lost 6 bases and the J gene lost 6 bases, with 12 bases spanning the gap. CDR3 sequence: CASSPERGNIQYF. CDR3 sequence (DNA): TGTGCCAGCAGTCCCGAGAGGGGAAACATTCAGTACTTC.

The chain couples TRBV4-3 to TRBJ2-6, with 8 bases that match TRBD1. The CDR3 runs 20 residues. V lost 1 base to trimming and J lost 0 bases; unmatched junction nucleotides: 11. Germline assignment: CDR1 LGHNA and CDR2 YSLEER. CDR3 DNA sequence: TGCGCCAGCAGCCAAGTGCCTCAGGGGGCAGCAAACTCTGGGGCCAACGTCCTGACTTTC. Encoded protein: CASSQVPQGAANSGANVLTF.

The chain combines TRBV5-6 with TRBJ2-1; possibly TRBD1 or TRBD2 for D (5 bases each). Trimming removed 0 bases at V and 4 bases at J, with 8 bases between. The CDR3 has 14 amino acids. The V gene's germline CDR1 is SGHDT and CDR2 YYEEEE. CDR3 residues: CASSLGDGYNEQFF. CDR3 DNA sequence: TGTGCCAGCAGCTTGGGGGACGGGTACAATGAGCAGTTCTTC. Variable domain in full (rest from reference TRBV5-6 and TRBJ2-1): DAGVTQSPTHLIKTRGQQVTLRCSPKSGHDTVSWYQQALGQGPQFIFQYYEEEERQRGNFPDRFSGHQFPNYSSELNVNALLLGDSALYLCASSLGDGYNEQFFGPGTRLTVL.

The gene calls are TRBV6-1 and TRBJ2-1; 7 nucleotides agree with TRBD1. With 0 bases clipped from V and 3 bases from J, the junction kept 5 bases outside the gene matches. The CDR3 consists of 16 residues. Germline CDR1 is MNHNS and CDR2 is SASEGT. CDR3 DNA sequence: TGTGCCAGCAGTGAAGCAGGAGACAGGGTCTACAATGAGCAGTTCTTC. Its translation: CASSEAGDRVYNEQFF.